This T cell receptor (beta chain) derives from a study of identical twins. Study conclusions and caveats: The study found that models underestimated out-of-frame TCR alpha sharing in monozygotic twins. The more abundant beta clonotypes in cord blood had fewer insertions, and memory repertoires did not show this.

The CDR3 length is 16 residues. V was pared by 3 bases and J by 0 bases, with 15 bases between. Germline CDR1 is MNHNS and CDR2 is SASEGT. The table lists this clonotype with a few counts. Its specificity is unknown. All donors were healthy, and all were Caucasian. A template switching step contributed a universal primer site, while unique molecular identifiers were present in the cDNA. In TCRdb, the 5' RACE reads were re-called with MiXCR into one record per CDR3 protein. The table shows some 590,000 distinct CDR3 sequences, with 9.6% occurring only once. Another study also made use of these data, one on yellow fever vaccine responses in identical twins.

The receptor was derived from a woman aged 18-29 years in good health. The sample was PBMCs. The chain joins TRBV6-1 to TRBJ2-7, with a possible D match to TRBD2 (6 bases). The CDR3 region is CASSDLGTPSSYEQYF. DNA for the CDR3: TGTGCCAGCAGTGATTTGGGGACTCCGAGCTCCTACGAGCAGTACTTC.